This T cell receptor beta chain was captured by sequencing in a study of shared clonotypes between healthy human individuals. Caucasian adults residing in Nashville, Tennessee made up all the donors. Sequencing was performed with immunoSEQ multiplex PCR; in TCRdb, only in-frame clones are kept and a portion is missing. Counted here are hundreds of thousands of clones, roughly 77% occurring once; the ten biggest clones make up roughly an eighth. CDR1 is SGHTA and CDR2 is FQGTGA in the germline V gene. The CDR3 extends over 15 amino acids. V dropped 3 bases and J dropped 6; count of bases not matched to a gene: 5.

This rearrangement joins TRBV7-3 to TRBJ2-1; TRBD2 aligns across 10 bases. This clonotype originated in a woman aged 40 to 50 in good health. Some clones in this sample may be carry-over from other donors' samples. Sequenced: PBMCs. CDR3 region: CASSFVLAGANEQFF. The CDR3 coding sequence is TGTGCCAGCAGCTTTGTTCTAGCGGGAGCCAATGAGCAGTTCTTC.